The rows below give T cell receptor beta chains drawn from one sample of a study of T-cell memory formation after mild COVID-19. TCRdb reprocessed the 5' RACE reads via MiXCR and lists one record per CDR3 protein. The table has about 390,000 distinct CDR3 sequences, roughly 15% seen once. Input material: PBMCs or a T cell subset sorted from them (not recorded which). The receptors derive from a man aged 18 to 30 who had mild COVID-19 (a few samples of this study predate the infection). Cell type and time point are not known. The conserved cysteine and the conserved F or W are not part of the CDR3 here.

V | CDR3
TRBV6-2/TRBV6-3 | ASSRGTDDGYT
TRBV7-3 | ASSPGTSGVVY
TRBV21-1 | ASSSWRDRRSSYEQY
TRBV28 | ASRPSGSMNTEAF
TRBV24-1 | ATSANWNTEAF
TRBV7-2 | ASSLWQGASYGYT
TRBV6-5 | ASRLRQGSSYNSPLH
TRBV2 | ASSDGRRTDTQY
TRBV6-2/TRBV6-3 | ASSYLLAGDEQF
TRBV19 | ASSANRGRDTEAF
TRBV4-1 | ASSQDAGAMGEKLF
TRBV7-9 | ASSQRRGGSSTDTQY
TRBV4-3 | ASSHVDRGPGTQY
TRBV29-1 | SVAGLAGALAKNIQY
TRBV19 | ASSTGAMSYNEQF
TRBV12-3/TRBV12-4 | ASSAGWSGGYT
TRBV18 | ASSPMVAGHDEQY
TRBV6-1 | ASMPANPGISGTQY
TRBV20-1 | SARPSGGSYNEQF
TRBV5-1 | ASSLVVMEETQY
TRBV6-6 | ASSTGANSPLH
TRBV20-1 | SASFQGAGEKLF
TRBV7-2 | ASSPTYRAMETQY
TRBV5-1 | ASTVQGLGVGDTEAF
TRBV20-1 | SARPTRGASVKTQY
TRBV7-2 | ASSLVRLASGETQY
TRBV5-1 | ASSADRANYGYT
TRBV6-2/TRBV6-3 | ASSYSTGTGVGNEQF
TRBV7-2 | ASSSTGSPETQY
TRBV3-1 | ASSPRRAVNTDTQY
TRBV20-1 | SATRRTGELF
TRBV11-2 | ASSLRLADYNEQF
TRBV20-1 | SARAPGNQPQH
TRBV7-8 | ASSLPAGTSATNEKLF
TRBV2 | ASSDTGKETQY
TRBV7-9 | ASSPMKGPGGTQY
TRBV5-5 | ASSGTSGGFGGTQY
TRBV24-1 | ATRESGANVLT
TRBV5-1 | ASSSAPTARNTIY
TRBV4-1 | ASSQEDTYTEAF
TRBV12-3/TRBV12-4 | ASSFGGAGFRTGELF
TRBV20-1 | SVTSGGYNQPQH
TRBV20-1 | SARDHRLGLVSDTQY
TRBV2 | ASSDEGPNYGYT
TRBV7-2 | ASSSAGTGTYGYT
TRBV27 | ASSLPGSITGELF
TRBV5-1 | ASSSVTSSGANVMT
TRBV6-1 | ASRDNPGIFNEAF
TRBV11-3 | ASSLDSALNTEAF
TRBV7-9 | ASTDGYGYT
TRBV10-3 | AISSGGLQPQH